The 21 T cell receptor beta chains presented below share a single source sample, sequenced in a study of regulatory T cells in long-lasting Graves disease (dated by TCRdb to the early 2020s). The time point label of this sample denotes: persistent/refractory GD, antithyroid drugs over 5 years with positive TRAb. For both TCR sequencing and RNA sequencing, RNA was extracted from PBMCs using TRIzol. Libraries were constructed by multiplex PCR. Data came from an Illumina HiSeq 4000. To build TCR beta libraries, CDR3 regions were amplified by Arm-PCR using iRepertoire HTBI primers. TCRdb reprocessed the public reads (quality trimming at Q25 with fastp, clone calling with MiXCR) and kept in-frame beta chains. For every CDR3 protein sequence, its rows merge into one entry that carries the most common genes and DNA. The sample contains about 470,000 distinct CDR3 sequences, around 21% of them found a single time. The ten biggest clones cover 7.8% of the sample.

The sequencing used peripheral blood mononuclear cells (PBMCs), collected when the disease was refractory, from a patient treated with antithyroid drugs. The source is a female donor with Graves disease.

There are many counts of this clonotype. V and J are TRBV29-1 and TRBJ2-7, with D unclear. The CDR3 sequence is 14 residues long. Germline loops: CDR1 SQVTM, CDR2 ANQGSEA. Trimming cost V 7 bases and J 1 base, with 17 bases left between them. CDR3 DNA: TGCAGCGCGCGGACCGCTACCCAATCCTACGAGCAGTACTTC. Protein product: CSARTATQSYEQYF.

The chain employs TRBV6-1 and TRBJ2-3, with 9 positions matching TRBD1. Germline CDR1 reads MNHNS; CDR2 reads SASEGT. The CDR3 is 15 amino acids. The junction had 5 bases not matched to a gene; V was cut back by 5 bases and J by 2 bases. For the CDR3, the DNA is TGTGCCAGCAGTCCGAGGACAGGGGTCACAGATACGCAGTATTTT. Translation gives CASSPRTGVTDTQYF.

This clonotype was observed at least ten times. The V call is TRBV20-1, the J call TRBJ2-5; the D is unclear. The CDR3 contains 12 residues. CDR1 DFQATT and CDR2 SNEGSKA come from the germline V gene (reference sequence). Deletions cut 3 bases from V and 7 bases from J, with 12 bases between. CDR3 coding DNA: TGCAGTGCTAGCGACACTTTGGGGACCCAGTACTTC. Its protein is CSASDTLGTQYF.

This clonotype turned up a few times. The chain links TRBV30 to TRBJ2-7; no clear D gene. The CDR3 length is 13 residues. Between the trimmed V and J ends, which lost 2 bases and 6 bases, there was a span of 14 bases. Germline CDR1 is GTSNPN and CDR2 is SVGIG (reference sequence). The DNA for the CDR3 is TGTGCCTGGAGTAGGCAGGTCGCCACCGAGCAGTACTTC. Residues: CAWSRQVATEQYF.

Regarding this clonotype: A much larger clone lies a single base off, so this may be a read error. The chain carries TRBV7-8 and TRBJ2-5, with TRBD2 as a possible D gene (5 bases). The CDR3 sequence is 16 residues long. Germline V lookup: CDR1 SGHVS, CDR2 FQNEAQ. The CDR3: CASSPRRGRTQETQCF. In DNA, the CDR3 is TGTGCCAGCAGCCCTCGTCGAGGGAGAACTCAAGAGACCCAGTGCTTC.

This clonotype was detected many times. The chain employs TRBV3-1 and TRBJ1-4; D is uncertain. CDR1 is LGHDT, CDR2 YNNKEL, per germline (reference sequence). CDR3 length equals 12 residues. V lost 2 bases and J lost 8, with 6 bases in between. CDR3 region: CASSQMPEKLFF. For the CDR3, the DNA is TGTGCCAGCAGCCAAATGCCGGAAAAACTGTTTTTT.

The chain recombines TRBV4-1 with TRBJ2-2; D gene unclear. Germline CDR1 is MGHRA and CDR2 is YSYEKL. This CDR3 is 15 amino acids long. V was cut by 2 bases and J by 3 bases, with 10 bases left in between. The CDR3 region has the DNA TGCGCCAGCAGCCAATTGCGGCAAGACACCGGGGAGCTGTTTTTT. Translated: CASSQLRQDTGELFF.

This clonotype was counted a few times. The chain employs TRBV18 and TRBJ2-5, with D maybe TRBD1 (6 bases). V was cut by 3 bases and J by 3 bases, with 20 bases left in between. Germline CDR1 reads KGHSH; CDR2 reads LQKENI. This CDR3 region has 17 residues. CDR3 nucleotide sequence: TGTGCCAGCTCACCCAAAGGCAGGGGAACCTTCGAAGAGACCCAGTACTTC. Protein sequence: CASSPKGRGTFEETQYF.

The genes are TRBV4-2 and TRBJ2-5; D remains unclear. The CDR3 is 15 residues long. The V end lost 0 bases, the J end lost 4 bases, and 12 bases lay between the germline ends. CDR1 is LGHNA and CDR2 is YNFKEQ in the germline V gene. DNA of the CDR3: TGTGCCAGCAGCCAAGAAATATGGCTAGTAGAGACCCAGTACTTC. Translating it yields CASSQEIWLVETQYF.

Many counts were recorded for this clonotype. The chain recombines TRBV28 with TRBJ2-5; TRBD2 aligns across 9 bases. CDR1 and CDR2 (germline): MDHEN, SYDVKM. Trimming removed 2 bases from V and 4 bases from J; junction bases left unmatched: 17. The CDR3 runs 19 residues. CDR3 amino acids: CASSLIRRGRTSDRETQYF. CDR3 nucleotides: TGTGCCAGCAGTTTAATTCGCAGGGGACGGACTAGCGATAGAGAGACCCAGTACTTC.

The rearrangement joins TRBV7-9 to TRBJ1-2, with D tentatively TRBD1 (6 bases). V dropped 4 bases and J dropped 6 bases, with 15 bases sitting between them. Germline CDR1 SEHNR, CDR2 FQNEAQ (reference sequence). The CDR3 totals 14 residues. CDR3 amino acids: CASSSRQVYNGYTF. In DNA, the CDR3 is TGTGCCAGCAGCTCCAGACAGGTGTACAATGGCTACACCTTC. The full variable domain, in which reference TRBV7-9 and TRBJ1-2 provide the parts outside the CDR3, is DTGVSQNPRHKITKRGQNVTFRCDPISEHNRLYWYRQTLGQGPEFLTYFQNEAQLEKSRLLSDRFSAERPKGSFSTLEIQRTEQGDSAMYLCASSSRQVYNGYTFGSGTRLTVV.

This clonotype was picked up many times. The chain carries TRBV2 and TRBJ2-3; unclear D gene. The V gene lost 6 bases and the J gene lost 2 bases, with 9 bases spanning the gap. This CDR3 region has 13 residues. Germline V gene data show CDR1 as SNHLY and CDR2 as FYNNEI. CDR3 region: CASSGRLTDTQYF. In DNA form, the CDR3 reads TGTGCCAGCAGCGGAAGACTCACAGATACGCAGTATTTT.

There are a few counts of this clonotype. CDR3 loop: CASTGGSYNEQFF. CDR3 DNA: TGTGCCAGCACAGGGGGTTCCTACAATGAGCAGTTCTTC. The chain is built from TRBV6-1 and TRBJ2-1; the match to TRBD1 covers 7 bases. This CDR3 is 13 amino acids long. CDR1 is MNHNS, CDR2 SASEGT, per germline. V was pared by 7 bases and J by 1 base, with 1 base of the junction left unmatched.

This clonotype was seen at least ten times. The chain combines TRBV28 with TRBJ2-7, with 9 bases matching TRBD2. In germline, CDR1 is MDHEN, CDR2 SYDVKM. This CDR3 is 14 amino acids long. With 8 bases clipped from V and 4 bases from J, the junction kept 9 bases outside the gene matches. In DNA form, the CDR3 reads TGTGCCAGCGACACTAGCGGGCATGTTTACGAGCAGTACTTC. Translating it yields CASDTSGHVYEQYF.

In the case of this clonotype: With a much larger clone just one base away, this may be a read error. This chain joins TRBV12-3 or TRBV12-4 and TRBJ2-4, with D perhaps being TRBD1 or TRBD2 (5 bases each). The CDR3 length is 16 residues. The ends were cut back, 5 bases at V and 7 bases at J, with 21 bases in the middle. CDR3 residues: CASSDRGSYRGNIQYF. In DNA, the CDR3 is TGTGCCAGCAGTGACAGAGGGAGCTACCGAGGGAACATTCAGTACTTC.

The chain joins TRBV29-1 to TRBJ1-3; D is possibly TRBD1 (6 bases). Germline CDR1 reads SQVTM; CDR2 reads ANQGSEA. Trimming removed 3 bases from V and 3 bases from J, with 12 bases in between. This CDR3 has 14 amino acids. The CDR3 DNA follows: TGCAGCGTTGAGACCGGGACACGTGGAAACACCATATATTTT. Amino acids: CSVETGTRGNTIYF.

Many counts were recorded for this clonotype. This sequence joins TRBV7-3 and TRBJ2-2; 12 bases are a match to TRBD2. The CDR3 has 17 residues. Trimming at V came to 1 base and at J to 6 bases, leaving 6 bases not matched to a gene. CDR1 SGHTA and CDR2 FQGTGA come from the germline V gene. In DNA, the CDR3 is TGTGCCAGCAGCTTAAGAATACTAGCGGGAGGCGCCGGGGAGCTGTTTTTT. Amino acid sequence: CASSLRILAGGAGELFF.

This chain uses TRBV4-2 with TRBJ2-5; 7 nucleotides match TRBD1. V lost 0 bases and J lost 7; bases outside the gene matches: 11. This CDR3 region has 16 residues. CDR1 and CDR2 from the germline V gene are LGHNA and YNFKEQ. This chain's CDR3 is CASSQDGTALMLTQYF. The DNA for the CDR3 is TGTGCCAGCAGCCAAGATGGGACAGCCCTTATGTTGACCCAGTACTTC.

This chain connects TRBV28 to TRBJ2-4; 11 nucleotides agree with TRBD2. The germline V gene has CDR1 MDHEN and CDR2 SYDVKM. The V gene end was trimmed by 5 bases and the J gene end by 9 bases; junction bases not matched to a gene: 9. The CDR3 length is 15 residues. DNA for the CDR3: TGTGCCAGCAGTCCCTTGTGGCTAGCGGGAGGCATTCAGTACTTC. This encodes CASSPLWLAGGIQYF.

This clonotype occurred many times. The J gene is TRBJ2-7, the V gene TRBV27, with 8 bases matching TRBD1. The trim removed 5 bases at V and 5 bases at J, leaving 8 bases unmatched. Germline-derived CDR1 and CDR2 are MNHEY and SMNVEV (reference sequence). The CDR3 has 14 residues. CDR3 region: CASSLTGGINEQYF. As DNA, the CDR3 is TGTGCCAGCAGTCTTACAGGGGGAATCAACGAGCAGTACTTC.

The chain has TRBV29-1 and TRBJ1-1, with no clear D. The CDR3 contains 15 residues. Germline V lookup: CDR1 SQVTM, CDR2 ANQGSEA. Trimming cost V 3 bases and J 1 base, with 15 bases left between them. In DNA form, the CDR3 reads TGCAGCGTTGATAAAATGCGGAATAGGAACACTGAAGCTTTCTTT. Residues: CSVDKMRNRNTEAFF.